This TCR beta chain comes out of a study of T cells after yellow fever vaccination. Whole-study findings and limits: Abundant bulk-derived clonotypes could contaminate FACS-sorted repertoires. Post-booster repertoires again held most primary-vaccination clones (96% CD4, 88% CD8). Clonotypes found in both CD4 and CD8 compartments made up a small share.

The trim removed 5 bases at V and 7 bases at J, leaving 10 bases unmatched. The CDR3 contains 15 residues. It was through 5'RACE template switching that TCR cDNA was made, with a universal primer site and UMIs added. One entry per CDR3 protein, called by TCRdb with MiXCR from the 5' RACE reads. The repertoire holds fewer than 400,000 distinct CDR3 sequences, roughly 6.2% seen once, with 15% in the top ten. This clonotype appeared a few times. The antigen is unknown. V is TRBV12-3 or TRBV12-4 and J is TRBJ1-2; 10 bases are a match to TRBD1. The sequence came from a man aged 25 to 40 who received the YFV17D yellow fever vaccine. The sequencing used PBMCs, collected 5 days after the yellow fever booster vaccination. The CDR3 bases are TGTGCCAGCAGTCCCAAGACAGGGGGCGCTTCTGGCTACACCTTC. Amino acids: CASSPKTGGASGYTF.